The T cell receptor beta chain under discussion was sequenced for a study of CD4 T cells in relation to SARS-CoV-2 and coronaviruses. Germline V lookup: CDR1 MNHEY, CDR2 SVGAGI. The V and J ends lost 5 bases and 7 bases, in that order; junction bases with no gene match: 1. CDR3 size: 12 residues. Regarding the study as a whole: The assay detects memory recall responses, not culture-primed primary responses.

Method: immunoSEQ multiplex PCR; TCRdb's copy keeps in-frame clones and lacks some. The table lists approximately 60,000 clones, 92% of them singletons, with 0.4% in the top ten. This clone was observed once. Its specificity is unknown. The chain links TRBV6-5 to TRBJ2-2, with 7 bases aligning to TRBD1. This receptor was taken from an adult with COVID-19. The sequenced sample consisted of naive CD4+ T cells from PBMCs. The subset here: naive CD4+ T cells isolated by negative enrichment. For the CDR3, the DNA is TGTGCCAGCAGTAGGGGGCTCGGGGAGCTGTTTTTT. Its translation: CASSRGLGELFF.